This T cell receptor beta chain was captured in a study of control samples from healthy donors and cancer patients (dated by TCRdb to 2019 to 2021). From a lookup of the germline V gene, CDR1 and CDR2 are SNHLY and FYNNEI. The CDR3 runs 14 residues from the cysteine to the phenylalanine. Just CDR3 DNA is preserved here, 42 bases in frame from base 1. The junction shows trimming of 7 bases on V and 8 bases on J, plus 20 bases between the germline ends. Library preparation used the immunoSEQ multiplex PCR assay. The immuneACCESS repertoire file appears here via TCRdb, limited to in-frame rearrangements. These files lack a portion of the clones; in checked studies, under half of the deficit traces to unresolved V genes, and the cause of the others is not known. The sample table records some 130,000 clones; under 95% of these occur just once. The top ten hold about 1.5% of the sample. Points on this clone: This receptor's antigen is unknown. Base-call qualities are not available, and no considerably larger clone is one nucleotide away.

Sample: PBMCs. The chain is encoded by TRBV2 joined to TRBJ1-1, with the D gene call left open. The sequence came from a man between 50 and 59 years old with head and neck cancer. The CDR3: CASTTDGGRTEAFF. The sequenced DNA: TGTGCCAGCACTACCGACGGCGGGAGGACCGAAGCTTTCTTT.